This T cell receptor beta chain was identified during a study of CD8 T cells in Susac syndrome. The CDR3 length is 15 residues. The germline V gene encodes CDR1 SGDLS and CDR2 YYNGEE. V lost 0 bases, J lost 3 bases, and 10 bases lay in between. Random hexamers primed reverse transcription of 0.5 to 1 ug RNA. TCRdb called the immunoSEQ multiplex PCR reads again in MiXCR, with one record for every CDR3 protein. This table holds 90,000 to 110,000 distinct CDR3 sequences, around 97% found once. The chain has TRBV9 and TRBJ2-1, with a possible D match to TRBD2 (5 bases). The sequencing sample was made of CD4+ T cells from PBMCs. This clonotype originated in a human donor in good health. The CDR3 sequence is CASSVGESVYNEQFF. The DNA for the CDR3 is TGTGCCAGCAGCGTAGGGGAGTCGGTCTACAATGAGCAGTTCTTC.